This TCR beta chain was recovered during a study of blood T cell repertoires in COVID-19. Study-wide background: Sample material is recorded as cDNA or gDNA derived from T cells, B-cell-depleted T cells, or PBMCs.

This CDR3 is 14 amino acids long. Trimming at V came to 10 bases and at J to 4 bases, leaving 11 bases not matched to a gene. The germline V gene has CDR1 MDHEN and CDR2 SYDVKM. The repertoire was sequenced with immunoSEQ multiplex PCR; TCRdb's copy has only in-frame clones and lacks some. The sample consists of approximately 280,000 clones, 70% to 85% of them appearing once. The clonotype was recovered from a human donor with COVID-19, enrolled during active disease. The donor label of this sample is uncertain. Sequencing was performed on peripheral blood. This chain uses TRBV28 with TRBJ2-7, with 9 bases aligning to TRBD2. The CDR3 region is CATRGSGSRYEQYF. The CDR3 region has the DNA TGTGCCACCCGCGGTAGCGGGAGCCGGTACGAGCAGTACTTC.